These 7 T cell receptor beta chains originate from one sample sequenced in a study of blood T cell repertoires in COVID-19. Using immunoSEQ multiplex PCR, the repertoire was profiled, and TCRdb retains in-frame clones only, with some absent. This sample has fewer than 150,000 clones, with roughly four fifths found just once. The sample taken for sequencing was peripheral blood. The receptors stem from a woman over 75 with acute or convalescent COVID-19.

The chain links TRBV7-6 to TRBJ2-5, with 8 bases matching TRBD2. This CDR3 has 14 residues. V gave up 5 bases and J gave up 2 bases; unmatched junction bases: 4. The germline V gene encodes CDR1 SGHVS and CDR2 FNYEAQ. The CDR3 is CASSQLAEQETQYF. As DNA, the CDR3 is TGTGCCAGCAGCCAACTAGCGGAGCAAGAGACCCAGTACTTC.

The chain combines TRBV11-2 with TRBJ2-7, with 10 positions matching TRBD2. Trimming removed 0 bases from V and 3 bases from J; junction bases left unmatched: 11. The CDR3 covers 18 residues. The germline V gene has CDR1 SGHAT and CDR2 FQNNGV. DNA of the CDR3: TGTGCCAGCAGCTTAGATAAACCGAAACTAGCGGGACGCTACGAGCAGTACTTC. Translation: CASSLDKPKLAGRYEQYF.

V and J are TRBV6-5 and TRBJ1-2; 10 nucleotides match TRBD1. With V trimmed by 6 bases and J by 3 bases, 7 bases remained unmatched. Looked up from germline, CDR1 is MNHEY and CDR2 is SVGAGI. This CDR3 spans 15 amino acids. This CDR3 is CASRTSGQGYYGYTF. Written as DNA, the CDR3 is TGTGCCAGCAGAACCTCGGGACAGGGGTACTATGGCTACACCTTC.

This rearrangement joins TRBV2 to TRBJ2-5; no clear D gene. This CDR3 region has 14 residues. Trimming shortened V by 7 bases and J by 3 bases, and 15 bases separated the two germline ends. Germline-derived CDR1 and CDR2 are SNHLY and FYNNEI. The CDR3 DNA follows: TGTGCCAGCACCCCTACGAGAGATAAAGAGACCCAGTACTTC. Translated, it gives CASTPTRDKETQYF.

The V call is TRBV4-1, the J call TRBJ1-3; D is unresolved. V was clipped by 8 bases and J by 4 bases, with 15 bases between them. CDR1 is MGHRA and CDR2 is YSYEKL in the germline V gene. This CDR3 spans 14 amino acids. CDR3 sequence reads: CASRAGGGGNTIYF. DNA for the CDR3: TGCGCCAGCCGAGCAGGCGGAGGAGGAAACACCATATATTTT.

With respect to this clone: At one boundary the junction diverges from the germline segment, which might be a read error. V gene TRBV7-8 combines with J gene TRBJ1-2; TRBD1 is a possible D gene (6 bases). Germline lookup yields CDR1 SGHVS and CDR2 FQNEAQ. The CDR3 has 15 residues. The CDR3 reads CASRLGGGAVYGYTF. The CDR3 DNA sequence: TGTGCCAGCCGCTTGGGGGGGGGCGCGGTCTATGGCTACACCTTC.

The chain joins TRBV28 to TRBJ2-7, with a possible D match to TRBD1 (5 bases). This CDR3 has 16 residues. V shed 3 bases and J shed 0 bases, with 15 bases lying between them. CDR1 is MDHEN, CDR2 SYDVKM, per germline. This CDR3 is CASSFRVRVPSYEQYF. DNA for the CDR3: TGTGCCAGCAGTTTTAGGGTCAGGGTACCCTCCTACGAGCAGTACTTC. Based on the CDR3 plus reference TRBV28 and TRBJ2-7, the full variable domain is DVKVTQSSRYLVKRTGEKVFLECVQDMDHENMFWYRQDPGLGLRLIYFSYDVKMKEKGDIPEGYSVSREKKERFSLILESASTNQTSMYLCASSFRVRVPSYEQYFGPGTRLTVT.